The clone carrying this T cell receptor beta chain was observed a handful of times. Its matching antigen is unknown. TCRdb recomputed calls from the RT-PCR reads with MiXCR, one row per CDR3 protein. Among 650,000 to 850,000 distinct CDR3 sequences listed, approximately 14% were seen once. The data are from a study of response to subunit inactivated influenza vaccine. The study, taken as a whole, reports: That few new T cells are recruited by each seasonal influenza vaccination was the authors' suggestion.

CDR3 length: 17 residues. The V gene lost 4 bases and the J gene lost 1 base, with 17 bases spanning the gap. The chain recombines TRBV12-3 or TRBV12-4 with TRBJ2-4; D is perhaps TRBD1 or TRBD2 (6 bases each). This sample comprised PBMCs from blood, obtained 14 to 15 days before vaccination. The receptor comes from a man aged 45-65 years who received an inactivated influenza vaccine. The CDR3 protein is CASSWDMEGPAKNIQYF. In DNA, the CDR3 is TGTGCCAGCAGTTGGGACATGGAGGGGCCTGCCAAAAACATTCAGTACTTC.